A selection of T cell receptor beta chains follows, all from one sample in a study of Graves' ophthalmopathy and Graves' hyperthyroidism. TCRdb re-called the multiplex PCR reads with MiXCR, one entry per CDR3 protein. In the table there are some 350,000 distinct CDR3 sequences, roughly 15% of which are singletons. Sequencing input: peripheral blood. The receptor set was obtained from an adult woman with stable Graves' hyperthyroidism. CDR3s include the opening cysteine and the closing phenylalanine or tryptophan. A D gene is named only where the DNA matches it firmly. Not every row has a clone size; where given, it reads once, few, many or a size class.

abundance,v_gene,j_gene,d_gene,len,CDR3aa,CDR3nt
-,TRBV20-1,TRBJ2-7,TRBD1,12,CSADRQGRGQYF,TGCAGTGCTGACCGACAGGGTCGAGGGCAGTACTTC
-,TRBV5-8,TRBJ1-1,TRBD1,15,CASSLGTETPERAFF,TGTGCCAGCAGCCTTGGGACAGAAACTCCTGAAAGAGCTTTCTTT
many,TRBV12-3/TRBV12-4,TRBJ2-7,-,15,CASSLAHRYPYEQYF,TGTGCCAGCAGTTTGGCCCACAGGTATCCCTACGAGCAGTACTTC
many,TRBV13,TRBJ2-7,-,15,CASSISNAGAYEQYF,TGTGCCAGCAGCATATCCAATGCCGGGGCCTACGAGCAGTACTTC
many,TRBV28,TRBJ2-7,-,16,CASSPLAGYSTYEQYF,TGTGCCAGCAGCCCACTAGCAGGGTACAGCACCTACGAGCAGTACTTC
many,TRBV7-9,TRBJ2-7,-,14,CASSALGNPYEQYF,TGTGCCAGCAGCGCCCTAGGGAACCCCTACGAGCAGTACTTC
many,TRBV29-1,TRBJ2-7,-,11,CSGKTGSEQYF,TGCAGCGGGAAGACTGGTAGCGAGCAGTACTTC
many,TRBV7-2,TRBJ2-5,TRBD1,17,CASSTGQGAVLTETQYF,TGTGCCAGCAGCACCGGACAGGGGGCAGTGTTGACGGAGACCCAGTACTTC
many,TRBV6-5,TRBJ1-1,TRBD1,12,CASSPDRGNAFF,TGTGCCAGCAGTCCGGACAGGGGGAATGCTTTCTTT
many,TRBV6-5,TRBJ1-5,-,14,CASSWTGVNQPQHF,TGTGCCAGCAGTTGGACTGGGGTCAATCAGCCCCAGCATTTT
many,TRBV27,TRBJ2-7,TRBD1,17,CASSLSGTVGLGYEQYF,TGTGCCAGCAGTTTGTCCGGGACAGTGGGTCTTGGGTACGAGCAGTACTTC
-,TRBV4-1,TRBJ2-4,-,14,CASSHSGAKNIKYF,TGCGCCAGCAGCCATTCCGGGGCCAAAAACATTAAGTACTTC
many,TRBV20-1,TRBJ1-6,-,17,CSARPDNSYSYNSPLHF,TGCAGTGCTAGGCCGGACAATTCCTACTCCTATAATTCACCCCTCCACTTT
few,TRBV13,TRBJ2-7,-,14,CASSDRDAAYEQYF,TGTGCCAGCAGCGATCGGGACGCCGCCTACGAGCAGTACTTC
many,TRBV6-1,TRBJ1-5,TRBD1,14,CASRLGQGNQPQHF,TGTGCCAGCCGCTTAGGACAGGGAAATCAGCCCCAGCATTTT
many,TRBV12-3/TRBV12-4,TRBJ2-7,TRBD1,17,CASSLVLSLGGGYEQYF,TGTGCCAGCAGTTTGGTCCTAAGTCTAGGGGGCGGGTACGAGCAGTACTTC
many,TRBV20-1,TRBJ1-2,-,13,CSAGPAGAGGYTF,TGCAGTGCTGGCCCGGCGGGGGCTGGTGGCTACACCTTC